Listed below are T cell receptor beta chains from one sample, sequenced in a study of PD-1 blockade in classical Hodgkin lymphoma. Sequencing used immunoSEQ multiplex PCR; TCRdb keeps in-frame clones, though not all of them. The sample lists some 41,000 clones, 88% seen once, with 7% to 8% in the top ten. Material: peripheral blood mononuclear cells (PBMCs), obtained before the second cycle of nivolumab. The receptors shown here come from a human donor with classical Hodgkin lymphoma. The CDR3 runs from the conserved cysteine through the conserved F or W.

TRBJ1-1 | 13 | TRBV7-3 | CASSSQGNTEAFF
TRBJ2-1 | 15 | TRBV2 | CASIIEREDYNEQFF
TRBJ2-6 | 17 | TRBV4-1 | CASSQGDLAPRANVLTF
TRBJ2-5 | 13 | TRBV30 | CAWSVTGVKTQYF
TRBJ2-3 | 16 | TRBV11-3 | CASSLEFSGTTDTQYF
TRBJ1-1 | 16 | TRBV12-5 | CASGPGGGALNTEAFF
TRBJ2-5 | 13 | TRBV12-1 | CASYPSGKETQYF
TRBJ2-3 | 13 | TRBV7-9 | CASSLGSTDTQYF
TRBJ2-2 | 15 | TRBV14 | CASSLGTYYTGELFF
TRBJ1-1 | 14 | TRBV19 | CASSIGGMGTEAFF
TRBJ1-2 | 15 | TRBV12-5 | CASGLYTRTERGYTF
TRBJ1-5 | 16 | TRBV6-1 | CASSERTGRVGQPQHF
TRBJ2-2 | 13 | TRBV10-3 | CAISEQGTGELFF
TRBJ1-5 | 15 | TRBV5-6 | CASSLAGRGSQPQHF
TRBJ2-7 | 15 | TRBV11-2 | CASSRQVSNSYEQYF
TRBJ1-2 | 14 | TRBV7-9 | CASSLEIWAYGYTF
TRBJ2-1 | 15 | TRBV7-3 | CASSLASGNYNEQFF
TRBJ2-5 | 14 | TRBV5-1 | CASRNSGRGETQYF
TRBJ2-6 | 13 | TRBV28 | CASYDSGTNVLTF
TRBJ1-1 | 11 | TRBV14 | CASGVNTEAFF
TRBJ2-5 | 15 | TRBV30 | CAWSVTSGRGETQYF
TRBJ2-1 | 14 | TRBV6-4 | CASSDSKGGQNLVF
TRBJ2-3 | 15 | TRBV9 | CASSVEAGRIDTQYF
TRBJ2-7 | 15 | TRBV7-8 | CASSPPGGLSYEQYF
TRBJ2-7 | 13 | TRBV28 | CASSLRDRYEQYF
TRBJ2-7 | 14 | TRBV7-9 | CASSLVGLSYEQYF
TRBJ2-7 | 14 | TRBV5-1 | CASSLLGRGYEQYF
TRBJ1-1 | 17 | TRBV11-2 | CASSFGRGGVWNTEAFF
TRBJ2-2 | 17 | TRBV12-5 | CASGLVLGATIAGELFF
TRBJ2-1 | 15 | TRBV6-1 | CASSGQILLNNEQFF
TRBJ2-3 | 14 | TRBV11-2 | CASSLASGWDTQYF
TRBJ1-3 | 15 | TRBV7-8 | CASSPWVGSGNTIYF
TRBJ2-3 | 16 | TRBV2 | CASSARHFASTDTQYF
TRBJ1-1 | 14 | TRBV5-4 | CASRERAENTEAFF
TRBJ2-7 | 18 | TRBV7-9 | CASSLSKGGGRRLYEQYF
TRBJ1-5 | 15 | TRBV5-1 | CASSWGDRDYGPQHF
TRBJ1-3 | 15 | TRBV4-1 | CASSQPGSSGNTIYF
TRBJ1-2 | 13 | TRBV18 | CASSPQDGYGYTF
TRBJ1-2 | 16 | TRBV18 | CASSQDRGQVDSGYTF
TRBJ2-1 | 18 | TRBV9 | CASSVGLVSSGVYNEQFF